This note documents a single T cell receptor beta chain sequence. At the DNA level, this CDR3 is encoded by other sequences in the same sample as well. Using immunoSEQ multiplex PCR, the repertoire was profiled, and TCRdb retains in-frame clones only, with some absent. The data contain 150,000 to 160,000 clones, about 94% of them singletons. These data are taken from a study of control samples from healthy donors and cancer patients. The CDR3 totals 13 residues. CDR1 is MNHEY and CDR2 is SMNVEV in the germline V gene (reference sequence). The V end lost 2 bases, the J end lost 4 bases, and 9 bases lay between the germline ends.

The sequenced sample consisted of blood. The receptor was derived from a man aged 35 to 55 in good health. The chain recombines TRBV27 with TRBJ2-7; D uncertain. The CDR3 spells CASSLGKRYEQYF. CDR3 nucleotide sequence: TGTGCCAGCAGTTTAGGGAAGAGGTACGAGCAGTACTTC.